Given below is one T cell receptor beta chain in context. The sample is drawn from a study of PD-1 blockade in classical Hodgkin lymphoma. The table came from immunoSEQ multiplex PCR; TCRdb's copy has only in-frame clones and leaves some out. Of about 93,000 clones listed, about four fifths are singletons. All trial patients relapsed after autologous stem cell transplantation. Reported best responses ranged across complete response, partial response or progressive disease. The length of the CDR3 is 14 residues. V lost 3 bases to trimming and J lost 1 base, with 7 bases between them. Looked up from germline, CDR1 is SEHNR and CDR2 is FQNEAQ (reference sequence).

The genes are TRBV7-9 and TRBJ2-1, with D perhaps matching TRBD2 (5 bases). This receptor was identified in a human donor with classical Hodgkin lymphoma. The sample was peripheral blood mononuclear cells (PBMCs), taken before the second cycle of nivolumab. The CDR3 bases are TGTGCCAGCAGCTTTCCGGGGTCCTACAATGAGCAGTTCTTC. Amino acid sequence: CASSFPGSYNEQFF.